This T cell receptor beta chain derives from a study of blood T cells in healthy people across ages. General study findings and limits: More naive CD4+ cells and higher diversity marked long-lived donors relative to aged donors. Considered underestimates were the diversity estimates obtained from one million T cells. Age showed a roughly linear inverse relationship with TCR beta diversity per million T cells.

Per germline, CDR1 MDHEN and CDR2 SYDVKM. The CDR3 consists of 17 residues. Note on this clonotype: Its antigen remains unknown.

With a J-beta primer mix and a sample-barcoded 5' primer, a second PCR ran about 7 to 12 cycles. TCRdb redid the calling of the 5' RACE reads with MiXCR, one entry per CDR3 protein. Of some 1,800,000 distinct CDR3 sequences listed, about 39% are singletons. The TCR originated in a human donor in good health. Sequenced: blood. The V and J genes are TRBV28 and TRBJ1-2; D might be TRBD1 (6 bases). The CDR3 DNA is TGTACGATCTCAGGGGCGGCGTGGGGTGGTTCTGACTATGGCTACACCTTC. This translates into CTISGAAWGGSDYGYTF.